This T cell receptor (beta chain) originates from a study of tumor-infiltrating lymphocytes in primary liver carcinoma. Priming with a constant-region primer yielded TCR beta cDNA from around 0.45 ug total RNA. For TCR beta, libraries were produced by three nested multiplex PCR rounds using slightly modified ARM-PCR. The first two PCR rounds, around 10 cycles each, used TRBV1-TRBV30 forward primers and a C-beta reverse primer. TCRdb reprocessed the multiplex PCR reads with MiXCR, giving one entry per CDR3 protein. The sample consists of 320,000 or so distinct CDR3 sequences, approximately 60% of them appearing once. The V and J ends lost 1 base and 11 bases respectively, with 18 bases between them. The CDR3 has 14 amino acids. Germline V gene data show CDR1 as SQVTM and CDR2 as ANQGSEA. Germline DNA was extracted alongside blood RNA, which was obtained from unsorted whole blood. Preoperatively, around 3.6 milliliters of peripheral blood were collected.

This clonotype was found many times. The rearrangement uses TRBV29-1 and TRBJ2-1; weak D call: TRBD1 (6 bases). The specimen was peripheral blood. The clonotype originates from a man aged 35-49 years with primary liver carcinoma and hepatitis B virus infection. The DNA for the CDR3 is TGCAGCGTTGAAGCTGGGGGCAGGAATAAGAAGCAGTTCTTC. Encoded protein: CSVEAGGRNKKQFF.